One sample yielded the 21 T cell receptor beta chains listed below, sequenced in a study of human T cells and chemical hapten exposure. TCRdb analysed the RACE reads with MiXCR anew, one entry per CDR3 protein. The table records roughly 120,000 distinct CDR3 sequences, roughly a tenth of them present only once. The time point denotes: patch test 2, 6 weeks after DPC sensitization. Noted treatment: therapeutic diphenylcyclopropenone sensitization with weekly scalp DPC. Specimen: whole blood, collected in connection with sensitization to the hapten diphenylcyclopropenone (DPC). The receptors were gathered from a woman aged 40-49 years with alopecia areata. Some clones in this sample may be carry-over from other donors' samples.

This clonotype was seen only a few times. The chain couples TRBV7-6 to TRBJ1-1, with D perhaps matching TRBD1 (6 bases). CDR1 and CDR2 (germline): SGHVS, FNYEAQ. Trimming took 3 bases from V and 4 from J, leaving 15 bases between them. The CDR3 sequence is 15 residues long. CDR3 protein: CASSFSSGARTEAFF. The DNA of the CDR3 is TGTGCCAGCAGCTTTTCGTCAGGGGCTCGCACTGAAGCTTTCTTT.

About this clonotype: This clone may be a read error of a much larger clone one base away. The chain uses TRBV7-9 and TRBJ2-3; D gene ambiguous. The CDR3 sequence is 15 residues long. The V end lost 7 bases, the J end lost 2 bases, and 16 bases lay between the germline ends. CDR1 SEHNR and CDR2 FQNEAQ come from the germline V gene (reference sequence). CDR3 residues: CASTPPGVHTDTQYF. As DNA, the CDR3 is TGTGCCAGCACCCCCCCGGGCGTCCACACAGATACGCAGTATTTT. The variable domain in full, completed from reference TRBV7-9 and TRBJ2-3, reads DTGVSQNPRHKITKRGQNVTFRCDPISEHNRLYWYRQTLGQGPEFLTYFQNEAQLEKSRLLSDRFSAERPKGSFSTLEIQRTEQGDSAMYLCASTPPGVHTDTQYFGPGTRLTVL.

The chain carries TRBV6-2 or TRBV6-3 and TRBJ2-7, with D hard to call. This CDR3 region has 13 residues. Deletions cut 7 bases from V and 2 bases from J, with 12 bases between. Germline CDR1 and CDR2: MNHEY and SVGEGT. CDR3 loop: CASNRKGTYEQYF. The CDR3, as DNA: TGTGCCAGCAATAGAAAAGGGACCTACGAGCAGTACTTC.

This clonotype occurred a few times. The J gene is TRBJ2-7, the V gene TRBV4-3; maybe TRBD2 (6 bases). Germline V gene sequence: CDR1 LGHNA, CDR2 YSLEER. The ends were cut back, 4 bases at V and 1 base at J, with 14 bases in the middle. The CDR3 has 15 amino acids. The CDR3 nucleotides read TGCGCCAGCAGCCCCTCATCCCGGGGGTCCTACGAGCAGTACTTC. Its protein product is CASSPSSRGSYEQYF.

This clonotype was counted between two and nine times. The rearrangement uses TRBV29-1 and TRBJ2-6; TRBD1 matches 7 bases. The ends lost 6 bases at V and 3 bases at J; junction bases unmatched: 2. The CDR3 length is 13 residues. Germline CDR1 is SQVTM and CDR2 is ANQGSEA. The CDR3 loop is CSVDRDGANVLTF. The CDR3 DNA reads as TGCAGCGTCGACAGGGATGGGGCCAACGTCCTGACTTTC.

This chain links TRBV5-1 with TRBJ2-5; tentative D call: TRBD1 (6 bases). This CDR3 region has 16 residues. Germline loops: CDR1 SGHRS, CDR2 YFSETQ. V lost 0 bases and J lost 1, with 13 bases in between. CDR3 residues: CASSLDGRGSQETQYF. CDR3 DNA sequence: TGCGCCAGCAGCTTGGATGGCAGGGGAAGCCAAGAGACCCAGTACTTC.

This clonotype occurred many times. The V call is TRBV6-5, the J call TRBJ2-2; tentatively, D is TRBD1 or TRBD2 (5 bases each). The length of the CDR3 is 16 residues. The V and J ends lost 6 bases and 7 bases respectively, with 21 bases between them. CDR1 MNHEY and CDR2 SVGAGI come from the germline V gene. The CDR3 DNA follows: TGTGCCAGCAGCCAACAAGGCCGGGGCTACGGCGGGGAGCTGTTTTTT. This codes for CASSQQGRGYGGELFF.

Many counts were recorded for this clonotype. The rearrangement links TRBV6-2 or TRBV6-3 to TRBJ1-1, with D unresolved. This CDR3 region has 13 residues. CDR1 MNHEY and CDR2 SVGEGT come from the germline V gene. V lost 2 bases to trimming and J lost 0 bases, with 4 bases between them. This CDR3 reads CASSYTVNTEAFF. The DNA of the CDR3 is TGTGCCAGCAGTTACACGGTGAACACTGAAGCTTTCTTT.

This clonotype was found many times. The chain has TRBV9 and TRBJ2-3; 7 positions match TRBD1. Germline V gene data show CDR1 as SGDLS and CDR2 as YYNGEE. The CDR3 covers 16 residues. The J segment lost 6 bases and the V segment lost 4 bases, leaving 14 bases of the junction unmatched. CDR3 coding DNA: TGTGCCAGCAGCACCCATTCGCGGACAGGAATGGATACGCAGTATTTT. Its protein is CASSTHSRTGMDTQYF. Full variable domain (rest looked up from reference TRBV9 and TRBJ2-3): DSGVTQTPKHLITATGQRVTLRCSPRSGDLSVYWYQQSLDQGLQFLIQYYNGEERAKGNILERFSAQQFPDLHSELNLSSLELGDSALYFCASSTHSRTGMDTQYFGPGTRLTVL.

This clonotype was seen repeatedly, ten times or more. The V gene is TRBV20-1, the J gene TRBJ2-7; D tentatively reads TRBD1 or TRBD2 (5 bases each). Trimming took 0 bases from V and 2 from J, leaving 11 bases between them. The CDR3 extends over 14 amino acids. The germline gives CDR1 DFQATT, CDR2 SNEGSKA (reference sequence). CDR3 residues: CSARDLGDPYEQYF. CDR3 DNA sequence: TGCAGTGCTAGAGATTTGGGGGACCCCTACGAGCAGTACTTC.

This clonotype was counted at least ten times. The chain joins TRBV12-3 or TRBV12-4 to TRBJ1-5, with unresolved D. Between the trimmed V and J ends, which lost 6 bases and 3 bases, there was a span of 15 bases. The CDR3 is made up of 15 amino acids. CDR3 coding DNA: TGTGCCAGCAGCCCGCCGAGGTCTATCAATCAGCCCCAGCATTTT. Translating gives CASSPPRSINQPQHF.

This clonotype was seen many times. The rearrangement joins TRBV7-2 to TRBJ1-1; the D is unclear. Germline CDR1 and CDR2: SGHTA and FQGNSA. The V end lost 1 base, the J end lost 0 bases, and 6 bases lay between the germline ends. The CDR3 spans 14 residues. This CDR3 reads CASSLGSVNTEAFF. The DNA for the CDR3 is TGTGCCAGCAGCTTAGGTTCCGTGAACACTGAAGCTTTCTTT.

The sample holds many counts of this clonotype. This chain uses TRBV5-4 with TRBJ2-3, with 9 bases fitting TRBD2. J was trimmed by 3 bases and V by 4 bases; bases with no gene match: 9. CDR1 is SGHNT, CDR2 YYREEE, per germline (reference sequence). CDR3 length: 16 residues. Here the CDR3 reads CASSPRGGAGTDTQYF. The CDR3 DNA follows: TGTGCCAGCAGCCCCCGCGGGGGGGCCGGGACAGATACGCAGTATTTT.

This clonotype was seen more than once but under ten times. The chain recombines TRBV6-5 with TRBJ1-6; the D is unclear. This CDR3 contains 15 residues. Looked up from germline, CDR1 is MNHEY and CDR2 is SVGAGI. Deletions cut 3 bases from V and 0 bases from J, with 6 bases between. CDR3 coding DNA: TGTGCCAGCAGTTATGAGAGCTCCTATAATTCACCCCTCCACTTT. Protein: CASSYESSYNSPLHF.

There are a few counts of this clonotype. The gene calls are TRBV12-3 or TRBV12-4 and TRBJ1-5, with D perhaps matching TRBD1 (6 bases). V lost 7 bases to trimming and J lost 5 bases, with 15 bases between them. This CDR3 region has 14 residues. CDR3 in DNA: TGTGCCAGCATCGAACAGGGAGGTCATCAGCCCCAGCATTTT. Amino acid sequence: CASIEQGGHQPQHF.

This clonotype has a count of ten or more. The chain joins TRBV9 to TRBJ2-1; the match to TRBD2 covers 11 bases. After removal of 0 bases from V and 4 bases from J, the junction contained 3 bases not matched to a gene. This CDR3 spans 16 amino acids. The germline V gene encodes CDR1 SGDLS and CDR2 YYNGEE. The DNA for the CDR3 is TGTGCCAGCAGCGTAGTAGCGGGGGGGCGGTACAATGAGCAGTTCTTC. Its protein product is CASSVVAGGRYNEQFF.

The rearrangement links TRBV7-6 to TRBJ2-3; 15 bases are a match to TRBD2. J was trimmed by 0 bases and V by 3 bases; bases with no gene match: 7. This CDR3 comprises 19 residues. The germline gives CDR1 SGHVS, CDR2 FNYEAQ. CDR3 loop: CASSLGLAGGAPSTDTQYF. CDR3 in DNA: TGTGCCAGCAGCTTGGGACTAGCGGGGGGCGCCCCTAGCACAGATACGCAGTATTTT.

This clonotype was counted at least ten times. The chain is built from TRBV12-3 or TRBV12-4 and TRBJ1-3; D may be TRBD1 (6 bases). CDR3 length: 13 amino acids. The V and J ends lost 5 bases and 8 bases respectively, with 13 bases between them. CDR3 in amino acids: CASSPHRVDTIYF. The CDR3 DNA is TGTGCCAGCAGTCCGCACAGGGTTGACACCATATATTTT.

The CDR3 region has the DNA TGTGCCAGCAGCTTGGGCCCTCTTCAGTACTTC. It codes for CASSLGPLQYF. The chain employs TRBV11-2 and TRBJ2-4; D is uncertain. Germline V gene data show CDR1 as SGHAT and CDR2 as FQNNGV. Trimming stripped 3 bases from V and 11 bases from J, with 8 bases between. The CDR3 totals 11 residues.

This clonotype has at least ten counts. The chain is built from TRBV24-1 and TRBJ1-1; TRBD1 aligns across 10 bases. There are 15 residues in the CDR3. The trim removed 4 bases at V and 4 bases at J, leaving 5 bases unmatched. The V gene's germline CDR1 is KGHDR and CDR2 SFDVKD. Here the CDR3 DNA reads TGTGCCACCAGTGACCGGGGACAGGGGAGCACTGAAGCTTTCTTT. It is translated as CATSDRGQGSTEAFF.

This clonotype was detected a few times. The chain employs TRBV7-9 and TRBJ2-3; 9 nucleotides agree with TRBD2. Losses at the gene ends were 6 bases for V and 0 bases for J; bases not matched to a gene: 7. The CDR3 is 16 amino acids. The germline V gene encodes CDR1 SEHNR and CDR2 FQNEAQ (reference sequence). CDR3 sequence (DNA): TGTGCCAGCAGTCGTAGCGGGGGCCGGAGCACAGATACGCAGTATTTT. It encodes CASSRSGGRSTDTQYF.